The present TCR beta chain was sequenced within a study of blood T cell repertoires in COVID-19. Background on the study: The study drew acute and convalescent COVID-19 samples from the United States, Italy and Spain.

Clones were read by immunoSEQ multiplex PCR, and TCRdb kept only the in-frame ones, dropping some. The sample consists of about 14,000 clones, 90% of them appearing once. The germline V gene encodes CDR1 SGDLS and CDR2 YYNGEE. With 4 bases removed from V and 5 bases from J, the gap between germline ends came to 12 bases. This CDR3 comprises 14 residues. The V gene is TRBV9, the J gene TRBJ2-2; no reliable D call. The receptor comes from a human donor in a cohort sampled during active COVID-19. Sequenced input: peripheral blood. Here the CDR3 DNA reads TGTGCCAGCAGCATAGTCGAGTGGACCGGGGAGCTGTTTTTT. Its translation: CASSIVEWTGELFF.